This T cell receptor (beta chain) was obtained from a study of blood T cell repertoires in COVID-19. Assay: immunoSEQ multiplex PCR; the TCRdb copy retains only in-frame clones and omits some. In the table there are roughly 130,000 clones, about 87% of which are singletons. This TCR derives from a human donor with COVID-19, enrolled during active disease. The donor label of this sample is uncertain. The material sequenced was peripheral blood.

The CDR3, as DNA: TGCGCCAGCAGCCAGTTACAGGGGTCACCCCTCCACTTT. This encodes CASSQLQGSPLHF. The chain employs TRBV4-1 and TRBJ1-6; 7 bases are shared with TRBD1. CDR1 is MGHRA, CDR2 YSYEKL, per germline. V gave up 3 bases and J gave up 10 bases; unmatched junction bases: 3. The CDR3 extends over 13 amino acids.